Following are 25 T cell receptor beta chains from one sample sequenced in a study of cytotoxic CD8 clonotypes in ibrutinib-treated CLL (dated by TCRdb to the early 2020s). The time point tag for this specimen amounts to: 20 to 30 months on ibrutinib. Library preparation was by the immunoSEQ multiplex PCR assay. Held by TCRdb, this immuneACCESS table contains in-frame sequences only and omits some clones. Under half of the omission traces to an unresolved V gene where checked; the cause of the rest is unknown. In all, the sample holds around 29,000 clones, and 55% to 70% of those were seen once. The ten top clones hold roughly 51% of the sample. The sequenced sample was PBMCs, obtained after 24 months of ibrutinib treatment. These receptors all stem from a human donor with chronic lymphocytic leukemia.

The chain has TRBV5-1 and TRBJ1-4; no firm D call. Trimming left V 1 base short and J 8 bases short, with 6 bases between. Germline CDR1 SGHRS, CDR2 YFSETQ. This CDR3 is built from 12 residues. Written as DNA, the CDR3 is TGCGCCAGCAGCTTGACGAGGGAAAAACTGTTTTTT. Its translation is CASSLTREKLFF.

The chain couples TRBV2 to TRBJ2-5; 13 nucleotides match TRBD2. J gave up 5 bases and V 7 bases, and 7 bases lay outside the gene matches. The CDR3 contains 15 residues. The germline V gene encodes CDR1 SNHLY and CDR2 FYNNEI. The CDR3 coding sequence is TGTGCCAGCATACTAGCGGGGGGGCCTCGGGAGACCCAGTACTTC. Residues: CASILAGGPRETQYF.

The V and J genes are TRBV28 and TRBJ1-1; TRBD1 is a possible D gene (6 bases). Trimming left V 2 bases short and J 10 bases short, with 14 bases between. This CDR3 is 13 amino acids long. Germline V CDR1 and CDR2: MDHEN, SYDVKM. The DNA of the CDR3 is TGTGCCAGCAGTTTACCAGGGGTGTACGCAGCTTTCTTT. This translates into CASSLPGVYAAFF.

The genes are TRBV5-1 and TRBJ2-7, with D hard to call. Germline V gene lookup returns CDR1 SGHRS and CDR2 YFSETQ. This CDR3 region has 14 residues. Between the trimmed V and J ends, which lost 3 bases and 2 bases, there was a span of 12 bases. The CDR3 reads CASSSLEPPYEQYF. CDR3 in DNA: TGCGCCAGCAGCTCCCTGGAACCCCCCTACGAGCAGTACTTC.

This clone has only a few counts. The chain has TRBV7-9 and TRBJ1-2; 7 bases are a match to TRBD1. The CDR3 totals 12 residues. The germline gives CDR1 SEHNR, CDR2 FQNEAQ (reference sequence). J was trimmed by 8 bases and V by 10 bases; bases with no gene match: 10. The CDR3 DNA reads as TGTGCCACCACGCCAGGGGGGGTCGGCTACACCTTC. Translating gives CATTPGGVGYTF.

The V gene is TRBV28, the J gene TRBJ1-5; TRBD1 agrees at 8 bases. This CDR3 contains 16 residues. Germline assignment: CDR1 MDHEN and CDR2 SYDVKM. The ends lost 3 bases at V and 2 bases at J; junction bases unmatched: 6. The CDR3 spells CASSLPRGLRNQPQHF. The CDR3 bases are TGTGCCAGCAGTTTGCCCAGGGGGCTGCGCAATCAGCCCCAGCATTTT.

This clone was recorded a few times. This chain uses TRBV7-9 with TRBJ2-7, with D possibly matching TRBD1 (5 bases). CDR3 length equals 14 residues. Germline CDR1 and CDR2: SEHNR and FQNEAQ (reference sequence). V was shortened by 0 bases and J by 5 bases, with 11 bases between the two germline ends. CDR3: CASSLASRVDEQYF. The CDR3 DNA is TGTGCCAGCAGCTTAGCCTCCAGGGTAGACGAGCAGTACTTC.

CDR3 amino acids: CASNKVPSTEAFF. DNA of the CDR3: TGTGCCAGCAATAAGGTCCCCAGCACTGAAGCTTTCTTT. The rearrangement links TRBV5-6 to TRBJ1-1; D remains unclear. The V end lost 6 bases, the J end lost 4 bases, and 13 bases lay between the germline ends. Germline CDR1 SGHDT, CDR2 YYEEEE. This CDR3 contains 13 residues.

The CDR3 is CAWATGTQNIQYF. CDR3 nucleotide sequence: TGTGCCTGGGCGACAGGCACCCAAAACATTCAGTACTTC. This sequence joins TRBV30 and TRBJ2-4; TRBD1 might be the D (6 bases). There are 13 residues in the CDR3. V was cut by 5 bases and J by 5 bases, with 13 bases left in between. In germline, CDR1 is GTSNPN, CDR2 SVGIG (reference sequence).

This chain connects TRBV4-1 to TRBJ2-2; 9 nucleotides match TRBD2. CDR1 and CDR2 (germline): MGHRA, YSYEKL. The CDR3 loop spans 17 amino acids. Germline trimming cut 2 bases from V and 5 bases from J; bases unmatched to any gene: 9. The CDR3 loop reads CASSQIASGKGTGELFF. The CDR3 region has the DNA TGCGCCAGCAGCCAAATCGCTAGCGGGAAGGGAACCGGGGAGCTGTTTTTT.

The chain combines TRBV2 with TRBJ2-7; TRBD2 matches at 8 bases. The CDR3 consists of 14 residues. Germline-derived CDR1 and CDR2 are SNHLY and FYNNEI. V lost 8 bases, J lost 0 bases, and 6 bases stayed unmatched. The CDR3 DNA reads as TGTGCCAGCCTCTCGGGGGGGTCCTCCTACGAGCAGTACTTC. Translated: CASLSGGSSYEQYF.

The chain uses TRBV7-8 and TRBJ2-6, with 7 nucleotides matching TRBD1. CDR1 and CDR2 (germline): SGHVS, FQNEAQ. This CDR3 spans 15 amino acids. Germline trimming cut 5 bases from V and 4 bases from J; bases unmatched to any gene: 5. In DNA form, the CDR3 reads TGTGCCAGCAGCCCCGAGGGGGCCGGGGCCAACGTCCTGACTTTC. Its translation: CASSPEGAGANVLTF.

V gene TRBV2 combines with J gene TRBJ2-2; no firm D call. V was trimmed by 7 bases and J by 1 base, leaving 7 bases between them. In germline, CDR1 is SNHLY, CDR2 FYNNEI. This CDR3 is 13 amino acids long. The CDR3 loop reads CASNLQNTGELFF. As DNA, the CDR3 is TGTGCCAGCAACTTACAGAACACCGGGGAGCTGTTTTTT.

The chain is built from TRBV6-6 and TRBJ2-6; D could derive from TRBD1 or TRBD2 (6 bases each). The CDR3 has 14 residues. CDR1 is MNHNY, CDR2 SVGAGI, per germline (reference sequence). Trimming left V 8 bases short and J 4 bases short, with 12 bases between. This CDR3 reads CASLGGSGANVLTF. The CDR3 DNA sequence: TGTGCCAGCCTAGGGGGGAGCGGGGCCAACGTCCTGACTTTC.

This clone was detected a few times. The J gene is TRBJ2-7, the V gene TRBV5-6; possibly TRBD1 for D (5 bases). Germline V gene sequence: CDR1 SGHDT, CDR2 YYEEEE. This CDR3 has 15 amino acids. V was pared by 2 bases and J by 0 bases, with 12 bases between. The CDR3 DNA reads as TGTGCCAGCAGCTTCCCTAGGGGAAGCTCCTACGAGCAGTACTTC. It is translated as CASSFPRGSSYEQYF.

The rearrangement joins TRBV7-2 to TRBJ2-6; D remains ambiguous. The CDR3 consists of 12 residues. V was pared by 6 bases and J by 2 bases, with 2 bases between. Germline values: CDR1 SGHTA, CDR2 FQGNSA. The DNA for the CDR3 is TGTGCCAGCAGAACTGGGGCCAACGTCCTGACTTTC. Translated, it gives CASRTGANVLTF.

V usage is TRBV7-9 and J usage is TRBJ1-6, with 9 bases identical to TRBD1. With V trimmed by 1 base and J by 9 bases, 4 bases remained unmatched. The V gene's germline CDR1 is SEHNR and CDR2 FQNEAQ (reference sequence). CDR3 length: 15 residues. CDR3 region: CASSLVGQGSSPLHF. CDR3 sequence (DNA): TGTGCCAGCAGCTTAGTGGGACAGGGTAGTTCACCCCTCCACTTT.

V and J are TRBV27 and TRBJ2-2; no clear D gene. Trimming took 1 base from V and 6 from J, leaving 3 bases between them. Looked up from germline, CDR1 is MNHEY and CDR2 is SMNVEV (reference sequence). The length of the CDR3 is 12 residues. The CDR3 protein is CASSLFPGELFF. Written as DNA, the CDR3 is TGTGCCAGCAGTTTATTTCCCGGGGAGCTGTTTTTT.

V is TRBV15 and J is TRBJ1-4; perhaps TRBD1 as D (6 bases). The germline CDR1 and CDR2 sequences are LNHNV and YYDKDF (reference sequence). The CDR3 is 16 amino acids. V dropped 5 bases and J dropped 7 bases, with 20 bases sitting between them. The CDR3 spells CATSSSFPGDGEKLFF. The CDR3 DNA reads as TGTGCCACCAGCTCAAGTTTCCCAGGGGACGGTGAAAAACTGTTTTTT.

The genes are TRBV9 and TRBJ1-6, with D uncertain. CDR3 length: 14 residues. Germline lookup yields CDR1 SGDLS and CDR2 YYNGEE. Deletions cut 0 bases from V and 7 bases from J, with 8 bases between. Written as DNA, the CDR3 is TGTGCCAGCAGCGTAGCGGTCGGAAATTCACCCCTCCACTTT. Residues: CASSVAVGNSPLHF.

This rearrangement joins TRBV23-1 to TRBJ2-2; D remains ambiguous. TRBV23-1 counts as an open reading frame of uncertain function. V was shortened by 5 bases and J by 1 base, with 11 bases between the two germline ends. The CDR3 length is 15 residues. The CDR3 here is CASSSERLNTGELFF. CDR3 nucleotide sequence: TGCGCCAGCAGTTCGGAAAGGTTGAACACCGGGGAGCTGTTTTTT.

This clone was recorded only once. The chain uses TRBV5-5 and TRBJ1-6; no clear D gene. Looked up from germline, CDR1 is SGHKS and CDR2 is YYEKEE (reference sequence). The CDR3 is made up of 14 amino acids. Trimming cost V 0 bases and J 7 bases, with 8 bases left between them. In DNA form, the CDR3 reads TGTGCCAGCAGCTTGGATCCGGCAAATTCACCCCTCCACTTT. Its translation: CASSLDPANSPLHF.

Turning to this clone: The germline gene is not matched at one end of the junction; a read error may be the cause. The CDR3 spells CASRRRDYEQYF. CDR3 DNA sequence: TGTGCGAGCAGACGCCGAGACTACGAGCAGTACTTC. The chain has TRBV27 and TRBJ2-7; D unclear. Germline values: CDR1 MNHEY, CDR2 SMNVEV (reference sequence). The CDR3 is 12 residues long.

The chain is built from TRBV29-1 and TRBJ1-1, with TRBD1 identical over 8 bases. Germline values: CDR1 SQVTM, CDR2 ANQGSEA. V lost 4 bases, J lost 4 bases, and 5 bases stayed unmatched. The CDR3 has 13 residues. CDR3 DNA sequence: TGCAGCGTTGTCCCAGGGGGCCGCACTGAAGCTTTCTTT. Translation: CSVVPGGRTEAFF. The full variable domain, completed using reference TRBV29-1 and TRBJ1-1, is SAVISQKPSRDICQRGTSLTIQCQVDSQVTMMFWYRQQPGQSLTLIATANQGSEATYESGFVIDKFPISRPNLTFSTLTVSNMSPEDSSIYLCSVVPGGRTEAFFGQGTRLTVV.

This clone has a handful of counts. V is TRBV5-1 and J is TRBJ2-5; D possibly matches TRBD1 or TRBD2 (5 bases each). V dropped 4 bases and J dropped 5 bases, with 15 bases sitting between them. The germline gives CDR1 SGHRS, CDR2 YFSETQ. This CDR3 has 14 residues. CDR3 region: CASSMRGSGETQYF. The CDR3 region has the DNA TGCGCCAGCAGCATGAGGGGTTCCGGGGAGACCCAGTACTTC. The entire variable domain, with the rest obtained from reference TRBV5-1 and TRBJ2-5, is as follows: KAGVTQTPRYLIKTRGQQVTLSCSPISGHRSVSWYQQTPGQGLQFLFEYFSETQRNKGNFPGRFSGRQFSNSRSEMNVSTLELGDSALYLCASSMRGSGETQYFGPGTRLLVL.